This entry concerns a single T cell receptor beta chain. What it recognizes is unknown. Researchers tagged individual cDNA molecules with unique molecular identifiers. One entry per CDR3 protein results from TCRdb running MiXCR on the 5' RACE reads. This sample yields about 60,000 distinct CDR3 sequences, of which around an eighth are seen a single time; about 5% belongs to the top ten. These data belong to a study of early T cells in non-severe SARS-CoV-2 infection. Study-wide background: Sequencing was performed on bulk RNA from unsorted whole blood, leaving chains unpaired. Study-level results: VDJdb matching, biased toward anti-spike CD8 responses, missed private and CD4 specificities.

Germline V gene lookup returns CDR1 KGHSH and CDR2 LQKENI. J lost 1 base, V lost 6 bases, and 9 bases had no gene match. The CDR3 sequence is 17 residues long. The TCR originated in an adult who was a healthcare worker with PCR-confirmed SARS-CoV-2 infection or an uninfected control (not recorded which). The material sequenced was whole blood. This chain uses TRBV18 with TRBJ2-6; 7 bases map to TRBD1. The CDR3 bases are TGTGCCAGCTCCCCGCGACAGGGCCAATCTGGGGCCAACGTCCTGACTTTC. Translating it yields CASSPRQGQSGANVLTF.